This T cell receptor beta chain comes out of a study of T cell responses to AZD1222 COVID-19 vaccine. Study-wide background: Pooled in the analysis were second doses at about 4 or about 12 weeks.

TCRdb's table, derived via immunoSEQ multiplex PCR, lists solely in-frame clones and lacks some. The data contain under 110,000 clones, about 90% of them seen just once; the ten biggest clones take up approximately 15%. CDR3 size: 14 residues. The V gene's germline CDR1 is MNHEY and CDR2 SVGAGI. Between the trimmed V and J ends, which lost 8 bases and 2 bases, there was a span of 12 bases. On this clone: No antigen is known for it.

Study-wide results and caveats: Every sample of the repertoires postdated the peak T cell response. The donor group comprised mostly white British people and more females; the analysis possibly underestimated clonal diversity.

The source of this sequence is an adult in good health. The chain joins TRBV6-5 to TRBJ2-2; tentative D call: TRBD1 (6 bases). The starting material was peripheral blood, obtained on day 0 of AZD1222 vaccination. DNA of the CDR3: TGTGCCAGCCGGACAGCTCAAAACACCGGGGAGCTGTTTTTT. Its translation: CASRTAQNTGELFF.